The text below deals with one T cell receptor beta chain. What it binds is not known. Primers included in the PCR were 60 Vbeta and 13 Jbeta primers. Assay used: immunoSEQ multiplex PCR; TCRdb lists only in-frame clones, some missing. The sample comprises some 98,000 clones, around 67% of which are singletons, and roughly 2.5% rests with the top ten. The record originates from a study of cytomegalovirus exposure and HLA in healthy donors. General study findings and limits: In an earlier analysis, most TCR beta V segments were productive about 87% or about 30% of the time. In a later analysis, specific HLA alleles were associated with 15,000 to 20,000 TCR beta sequences at a 0.05 false discovery rate.

This CDR3 is built from 13 residues. Per germline, CDR1 MNHEY and CDR2 SVGAGI. The trim removed 4 bases at V and 7 bases at J, leaving 6 bases unmatched. The chain employs TRBV6-5 and TRBJ1-1; 7 bases agree with TRBD1. The sequence was obtained from a man in his fifties or sixties in good health and CMV-seronegative. Sequencing was carried out using PBMCs. The CDR3 protein is CASSSRDSREAFF. CDR3 sequence (DNA): TGTGCCAGCAGTTCCCGGGACAGTCGTGAAGCTTTCTTT.